This TCR beta chain comes out of a study of T-cell reconstitution after alpha-beta-depleted transplantation in children. Trimming took 0 bases from V and 3 from J; bases not matched to a gene: 12. The CDR3 covers 18 residues. Germline CDR1 and CDR2: LNHNV and YYDKDF (reference sequence). Preparation of the TCRbeta library used unique molecular identifiers. A single record per CDR3 protein comes from TCRdb applying MiXCR to the PCR reads. This sample has 200,000 to 250,000 distinct CDR3 sequences, with 8% to 9.5% found just once. This clonotype originated in a human donor who donated a stem cell graft to a child with acute lymphoblastic leukemia. The material sequenced was PBMCs from the stem cell graft donor, taken from the stem cell graft. The rearrangement uses TRBV15 and TRBJ2-5; TRBD2 aligns across 8 bases. CDR3 in DNA: TGTGCCACCAGCAGAGATGTAGTGGCGGGGGGCCCCAAAGAGACCCAGTACTTC. Amino acid sequence: CATSRDVVAGGPKETQYF.